The 25 T cell receptor beta chains below were found in one sample sequenced in a study of neoadjuvant anti-PD-1 for oral cavity cancer. Libraries were prepared by immunoSEQ multiplex PCR; TCRdb keeps only in-frame clonotypes and omits some of them. The table has under 7,500 clones, around 45% seen once. Sequences were derived from tumor tissue, sampled before nivolumab (anti-PD-1) treatment. These receptors were taken from a person aged 40 to 85 with oral cavity squamous cell carcinoma.

The chain employs TRBV2 and TRBJ2-3; TRBD1 or TRBD2 may be the D gene (5 bases each). Germline-derived CDR1 and CDR2 are SNHLY and FYNNEI. V was trimmed by 8 bases and J by 2 bases, leaving 14 bases between them. This CDR3 region has 14 residues. CDR3 protein: CASGGTRVTDTQYF. The CDR3 DNA sequence: TGTGCCAGCGGGGGAACGAGGGTCACAGATACGCAGTATTTT. Based on the CDR3 plus reference TRBV2 and TRBJ2-3, the full variable domain is EPEVTQTPSHQVTQMGQEVILRCVPISNHLYFYWYRQILGQKVEFLVSFYNNEISEKSEIFDDQFSVERPDGSNFTLKIRSTKLEDSAMYFCASGGTRVTDTQYFGPGTRLTVL.

This clone was seen only once. V and J are TRBV4-2 and TRBJ2-5, with 8 bases fitting TRBD1. The CDR3 has 17 residues. The V gene end was trimmed by 4 bases and the J gene end by 3 bases; junction bases not matched to a gene: 13. Germline-derived CDR1 and CDR2 are LGHNA and YNFKEQ. CDR3 DNA sequence: TGTGCCAGCAGCCCTCGGAGGGGTGGACAGGGAAAAGAGACCCAGTACTTC. The encoded protein is CASSPRRGGQGKETQYF.

The rearrangement joins TRBV7-9 to TRBJ2-3; D is undetermined. The CDR3 spans 14 residues. Germline CDR1 reads SEHNR; CDR2 reads FQNEAQ (reference sequence). The V end was cut by 5 bases, the J end by 5 bases, with 14 bases between. CDR3 nucleotide sequence: TGTGCCAGCAGCCCGGGCCGGCAAGGAGATACGCAGTATTTT. Amino acids: CASSPGRQGDTQYF.

Comment on this clone: Germline and junction disagree at one end, which may indicate a read error. The rearrangement uses TRBV5-1 and TRBJ1-2; D is ambiguous. Per germline, CDR1 SGHRS and CDR2 YFSETQ. The CDR3 has 11 residues. This chain's CDR3 is CASSGDYGYTF. Written as DNA, the CDR3 is TGTGCCAGCAGCGGCGATTATGGCTACACCTTC.

V gene TRBV7-2 combines with J gene TRBJ1-4, with TRBD1 as a possible D gene (5 bases). This CDR3 contains 14 residues. The germline V gene has CDR1 SGHTA and CDR2 FQGNSA. The V gene lost 5 bases and the J gene lost 11 bases, with 18 bases spanning the gap. The CDR3 region has the DNA TGTGCCAGCAGCCCAGACAGTCTCGTGCATAAACTGTTTTTT. The encoded protein is CASSPDSLVHKLFF.

This chain uses TRBV5-1 with TRBJ2-2, with 7 bases that match TRBD1. CDR1 is SGHRS, CDR2 YFSETQ, per germline. The CDR3 extends over 15 amino acids. After removal of 2 bases from V and 4 bases from J, the junction contained 5 bases not matched to a gene. The CDR3 reads CASSLGDRFTGELFF. The DNA of the CDR3 is TGCGCCAGCAGCTTAGGGGACAGATTCACCGGGGAGCTGTTTTTT. Looking up the rest from reference TRBV5-1 and TRBJ2-2 gives the full variable domain: KAGVTQTPRYLIKTRGQQVTLSCSPISGHRSVSWYQQTPGQGLQFLFEYFSETQRNKGNFPGRFSGRQFSNSRSEMNVSTLELGDSALYLCASSLGDRFTGELFFGEGSRLTVL.

J is TRBJ1-2 and V is TRBV2, with 8 bases that match TRBD1. J lost 3 bases, V lost 3 bases, and 9 bases had no gene match. The CDR3 has 16 residues. CDR1 and CDR2 from the germline V gene are SNHLY and FYNNEI. The chain's CDR3 is CASSEPHGTGHYGYTF. The CDR3, as DNA: TGTGCCAGCAGTGAGCCCCACGGGACAGGCCACTATGGCTACACCTTC.

The genes are TRBV28 and TRBJ2-1, with 7 bases that match TRBD2. The ends lost 7 bases at V and 10 bases at J; junction bases unmatched: 13. The CDR3 is made up of 14 amino acids. CDR1 is MDHEN and CDR2 is SYDVKM in the germline V gene. The CDR3, as DNA: TGTGCCAGCAATAACCCGGTACTAGCGCGGGAGCAGTTCTTC. This encodes CASNNPVLAREQFF.

The chain employs TRBV5-1 and TRBJ2-4, with D perhaps given as TRBD1 or TRBD2 (5 bases each). In germline, CDR1 is SGHRS, CDR2 YFSETQ. The CDR3 is made up of 12 amino acids. Trimming cost V 4 bases and J 9 bases, with 11 bases left between them. This CDR3 is CASSPRGVIQYF. CDR3 nucleotide sequence: TGCGCCAGCAGCCCCCGAGGGGTCATTCAGTACTTC.

This clone has more than one count but fewer than ten. The chain uses TRBV28 and TRBJ1-6; the D is unclear. This CDR3 has 17 residues. V was shortened by 6 bases and J by 2 bases, with 17 bases between the two germline ends. Germline V lookup: CDR1 MDHEN, CDR2 SYDVKM. The CDR3 protein is CASRLLKGGTYNSPLHF. For the CDR3, the DNA is TGTGCCAGCAGGCTGCTGAAGGGTGGGACCTATAATTCACCCCTCCACTTT.

This clone occurred a few times. This chain links TRBV6-6 with TRBJ2-5; 10 bases line up with TRBD1. The germline V gene encodes CDR1 MNHNY and CDR2 SVGAGI (reference sequence). Trimming cost V 10 bases and J 5 bases; bases outside gene matches: 13. This CDR3 is built from 15 residues. CDR3 amino acids: CAIQLWDRGSETQYF. CDR3 in DNA: TGTGCCATTCAACTTTGGGACAGGGGATCGGAGACCCAGTACTTC.

The chain has TRBV5-6 and TRBJ2-3; TRBD2 matches at 8 bases. This CDR3 is 15 amino acids long. V trimming: 1 base; J trimming: 6 bases; junction bases outside the gene matches: 7. Germline-derived CDR1 and CDR2 are SGHDT and YYEEEE. The CDR3 DNA reads as TGTGCCAGCAGCTTGACTAGCGGCGGAGGGGATACGCAGTATTTT. Its translation is CASSLTSGGGDTQYF.

V is TRBV19 and J is TRBJ1-1, with a possible D match to TRBD1 (6 bases). This CDR3 is 14 amino acids long. V shed 5 bases and J shed 1 base, with 11 bases lying between them. Germline lookup yields CDR1 LNHDA and CDR2 SQIVND (reference sequence). CDR3 sequence reads: CASSSLDRNTEAFF. The CDR3 DNA sequence: TGTGCCAGTAGTTCACTGGACAGGAACACTGAAGCTTTCTTT.

CDR3 nucleotide sequence: TGTGCCAGCAGCATAGGTGGGGGGAGCACAGATACGCAGTATTTT. It encodes CASSIGGGSTDTQYF. The chain links TRBV28 to TRBJ2-3; D perhaps matches TRBD2 (6 bases). The CDR3 covers 15 residues. V lost 6 bases, J lost 0 bases, and 13 bases lay in between. Germline CDR1 and CDR2: MDHEN and SYDVKM.

This clone is large in the sample. J is TRBJ2-7 and V is TRBV5-1, with D possibly matching TRBD2 (5 bases). The CDR3 extends over 15 amino acids. Trimming stripped 5 bases from V and 1 base from J, with 16 bases between. From germline, CDR1 is SGHRS and CDR2 YFSETQ. CDR3 DNA: TGCGCCAGCAGAGTATCGAGCCGGACTTCCTACGAGCAGTACTTC. Amino acids: CASRVSSRTSYEQYF.

The chain employs TRBV27 and TRBJ1-5; TRBD1 might be the D (5 bases). CDR1 is MNHEY, CDR2 SMNVEV, per germline (reference sequence). Trimming cost V 6 bases and J 3 bases, with 21 bases left between them. This CDR3 has 17 residues. CDR3 nucleotides: TGTGCCAGCAGGCGAGTATGGGGCGGGATCGACAATCAGCCCCAGCATTTT. Its protein product is CASRRVWGGIDNQPQHF.

This clone has a handful of counts. In nucleotides, the CDR3 is TGTGCCAGCAGCTTCATGGACAGGTTAACTGAAGCTTTCTTT. Its protein is CASSFMDRLTEAFF. This chain joins TRBV11-2 and TRBJ1-1, with 7 bases matching TRBD1. Unmatched junction bases numbered 6, after V lost 3 bases and J lost 5 bases. The germline CDR1 and CDR2 sequences are SGHAT and FQNNGV. This CDR3 is 14 amino acids long.

The chain combines TRBV19 with TRBJ2-2; weak D call: TRBD2 (5 bases). Germline-derived CDR1 and CDR2 are LNHDA and SQIVND (reference sequence). Trimming shortened V by 2 bases and J by 1 base, and 11 bases separated the two germline ends. The CDR3 runs to 16 residues. The CDR3 protein is CASSIYGGKNTGELFF. As DNA, the CDR3 is TGTGCCAGTAGTATATACGGAGGCAAGAACACCGGGGAGCTGTTTTTT.

This chain links TRBV7-2 with TRBJ1-2; D might be TRBD1 (5 bases). The CDR3 length is 15 residues. The ends were cut back, 1 base at V and 5 bases at J, with 14 bases in the middle. In germline, CDR1 is SGHTA, CDR2 FQGNSA. The CDR3 protein is CASSLEAGGAYGYTF. CDR3 sequence (DNA): TGTGCCAGCAGCTTAGAAGCGGGGGGAGCTTATGGCTACACCTTC.

The J gene is TRBJ2-7, the V gene TRBV10-3; D perhaps matches TRBD2 (6 bases). The CDR3 runs 12 residues. CDR1 and CDR2 (germline): ENHRY, SYGVKD. V shed 3 bases and J shed 5 bases, with 8 bases lying between them. CDR3 in amino acids: CAISEGGDEQYF. The CDR3 DNA is TGTGCCATCAGTGAAGGAGGGGACGAGCAGTACTTC.

This chain joins TRBV6-1 and TRBJ1-6; D is ambiguous. Trimming pared 1 base from V and 9 bases from J, leaving 10 bases between. Germline CDR1 MNHNS, CDR2 SASEGT. The CDR3 is 14 residues long. The CDR3 is CASSEGRLVSPLHF. CDR3 nucleotides: TGTGCCAGCAGTGAAGGGCGGTTGGTTTCACCCCTCCACTTT.

A single count supports this clone. V and J are TRBV6-5 and TRBJ1-3; D is undetermined. The length of the CDR3 is 14 residues. The germline V and J ends were trimmed by 3 bases and 4 bases, with 10 bases remaining between them. Germline CDR1 and CDR2: MNHEY and SVGAGI. The CDR3 is CASSYSVPGNTIYF. In nucleotides, the CDR3 is TGTGCCAGCAGTTATTCAGTGCCCGGAAACACCATATATTTT.

This clone turned up a few times. V and J are TRBV18 and TRBJ2-2, with D perhaps matching TRBD1 (5 bases). With 2 bases removed from V and 2 bases from J, the gap between germline ends came to 18 bases. Germline V CDR1 and CDR2: KGHSH, LQKENI. This CDR3 is 18 amino acids long. CDR3 amino acids: CASSPLTDLTVNTGELFF. The CDR3 bases are TGTGCCAGCTCACCATTGACCGATTTGACAGTAAACACCGGGGAGCTGTTTTTT.

The V call is TRBV9, the J call TRBJ1-2; no definite D call. V lost 2 bases to trimming and J lost 4 bases, with 15 bases between them. The CDR3 consists of 15 residues. The germline gives CDR1 SGDLS, CDR2 YYNGEE. The CDR3 region is CASSVGGASGYGYTF. CDR3 bases: TGTGCCAGCAGCGTTGGAGGTGCTTCAGGCTATGGCTACACCTTC. The full variable domain, its missing parts supplied by reference TRBV9 and TRBJ1-2, is DSGVTQTPKHLITATGQRVTLRCSPRSGDLSVYWYQQSLDQGLQFLIQYYNGEERAKGNILERFSAQQFPDLHSELNLSSLELGDSALYFCASSVGGASGYGYTFGSGTRLTVV.

This clone was detected only a few times. The V and J genes are TRBV7-8 and TRBJ2-1; tentatively, D is TRBD2 (6 bases). The germline CDR1 and CDR2 sequences are SGHVS and FQNEAQ. V lost 8 bases to trimming and J lost 3 bases, with 11 bases between them. This CDR3 region has 13 residues. The CDR3 DNA is TGTGCCAGCCGTGGGGGGAACTACAATGAGCAGTTCTTC. It encodes CASRGGNYNEQFF.